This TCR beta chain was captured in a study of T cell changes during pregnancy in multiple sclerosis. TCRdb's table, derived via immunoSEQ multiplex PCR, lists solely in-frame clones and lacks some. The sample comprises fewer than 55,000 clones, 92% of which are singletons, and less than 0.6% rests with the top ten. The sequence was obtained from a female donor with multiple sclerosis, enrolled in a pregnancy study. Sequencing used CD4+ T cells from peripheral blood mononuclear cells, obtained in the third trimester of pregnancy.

CDR3 loop: CASSVAADTQYF. As DNA, the CDR3 is TGTGCCAGCAGCGTAGCGGCAGATACGCAGTATTTT. The chain employs TRBV9 and TRBJ2-3; D is uncertain. Per the germline V gene, CDR1 is SGDLS and CDR2 is YYNGEE. CDR3 size: 12 residues. Trimming stripped 0 bases from V and 4 bases from J, with 3 bases between.